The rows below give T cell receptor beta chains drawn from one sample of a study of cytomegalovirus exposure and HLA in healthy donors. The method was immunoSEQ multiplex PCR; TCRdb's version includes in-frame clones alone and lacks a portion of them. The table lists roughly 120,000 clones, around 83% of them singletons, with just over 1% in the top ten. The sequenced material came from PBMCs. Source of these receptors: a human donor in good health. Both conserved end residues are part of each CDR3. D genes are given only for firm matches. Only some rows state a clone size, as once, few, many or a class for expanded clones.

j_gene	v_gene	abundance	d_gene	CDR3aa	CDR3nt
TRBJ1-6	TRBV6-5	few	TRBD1	CASSDFTGGNSPLHF	TGTGCCAGCAGTGACTTCACAGGGGGTAATTCACCCCTCCACTTT
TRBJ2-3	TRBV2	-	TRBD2	CASSALRGGWDTQYF	TGTGCCAGCAGTGCCCTGCGGGGGGGCTGGGATACGCAGTATTTT
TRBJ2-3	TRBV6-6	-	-	CASSPGPYSSTDTQYF	TGTGCCAGCAGCCCAGGCCCCTACAGCTCCACAGATACGCAGTATTTT
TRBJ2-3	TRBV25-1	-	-	CASRSVADTQYF	TGTGCCAGCAGGTCCGTCGCAGATACGCAGTATTTT
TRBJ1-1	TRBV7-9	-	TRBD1	CASSLLLLGRGQNEAFF	TGTGCCAGCAGCTTACTATTGCTGGGCAGGGGACAGAATGAAGCTTTCTTT
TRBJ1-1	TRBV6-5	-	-	CASSYTSRNTEAFF	TGTGCCAGCAGTTACACTTCGAGGAACACTGAAGCTTTCTTT
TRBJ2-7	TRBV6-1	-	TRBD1	CASSEGTAMNTYEQYF	TGTGCCAGCAGTGAGGGGACAGCCATGAATACCTACGAGCAGTACTTC
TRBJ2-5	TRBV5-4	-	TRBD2	CASNLFSGGETQYF	TGTGCCAGCAACCTTTTTAGCGGGGGAGAGACCCAGTACTTC
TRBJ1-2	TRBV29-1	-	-	CSVGTGGYTF	TGCAGCGTTGGGACGGGGGGCTACACCTTC
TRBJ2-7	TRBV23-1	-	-	CASSQPRDTYEQYF	TGCGCCAGCAGTCAACCCAGAGACACCTACGAGCAGTACTTC
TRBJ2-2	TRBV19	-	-	CASSPGVDKNTGELFF	TGTGCCAGTAGTCCAGGGGTGGACAAGAACACCGGGGAGCTGTTTTTT
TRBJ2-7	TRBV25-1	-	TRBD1	CASTAAGGFNEQYF	TGTGCCAGCACGGCGGCAGGGGGCTTCAACGAGCAGTACTTC
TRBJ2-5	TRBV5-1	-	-	CASSLGGGLGETQYF	TGCGCCAGCAGCTTGGGTGGGGGACTGGGGGAGACCCAGTACTTC
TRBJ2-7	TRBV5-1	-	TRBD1	CASSWSGTGSHEQYF	TGCGCCAGCAGCTGGTCCGGGACAGGGAGCCACGAGCAGTACTTC
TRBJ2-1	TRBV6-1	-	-	CASSEWMDLQFF	TGTGCCAGCAGTGAATGGATGGACTTGCAGTTCTTC
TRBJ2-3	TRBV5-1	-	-	CASSLGDIPPDTQYF	TGCGCCAGCAGCTTGGGGGACATACCCCCAGATACGCAGTATTTT
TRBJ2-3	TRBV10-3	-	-	CASGAGTDTQYF	TGTGCCAGCGGGGCGGGCACAGATACGCAGTATTTT
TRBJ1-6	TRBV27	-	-	CASGWGGYNSPLHF	TGTGCCAGCGGTTGGGGGGGGTATAATTCACCCCTCCACTTT
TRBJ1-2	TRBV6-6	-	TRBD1	CASSYMWDSYGYTF	TGTGCCAGCAGTTATATGTGGGACAGCTATGGCTACACCTTC
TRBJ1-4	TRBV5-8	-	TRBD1	CASSLQRDRGRRHNEKLFF	TGTGCCAGCAGCTTGCAACGCGACAGGGGGCGACGACATAATGAAAAACTGTTTTTT
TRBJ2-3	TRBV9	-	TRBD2	CASSVLAGGAKSTDTQYF	TGTGCCAGCAGCGTCCTAGCGGGGGGGGCCAAAAGCACAGATACGCAGTATTTT
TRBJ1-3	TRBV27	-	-	CASSQQGRDTIYF	TGTGCCAGCAGCCAGCAGGGGCGGGACACCATATATTTT
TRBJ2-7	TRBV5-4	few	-	CASSSQGHEQYF	TGTGCCAGCAGCTCGCAGGGTCACGAGCAGTACTTC
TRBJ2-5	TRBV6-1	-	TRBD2	CASSERLAGTLQETQYF	TGTGCCAGCAGCGAACGACTAGCGGGAACCCTGCAAGAGACCCAGTACTTC